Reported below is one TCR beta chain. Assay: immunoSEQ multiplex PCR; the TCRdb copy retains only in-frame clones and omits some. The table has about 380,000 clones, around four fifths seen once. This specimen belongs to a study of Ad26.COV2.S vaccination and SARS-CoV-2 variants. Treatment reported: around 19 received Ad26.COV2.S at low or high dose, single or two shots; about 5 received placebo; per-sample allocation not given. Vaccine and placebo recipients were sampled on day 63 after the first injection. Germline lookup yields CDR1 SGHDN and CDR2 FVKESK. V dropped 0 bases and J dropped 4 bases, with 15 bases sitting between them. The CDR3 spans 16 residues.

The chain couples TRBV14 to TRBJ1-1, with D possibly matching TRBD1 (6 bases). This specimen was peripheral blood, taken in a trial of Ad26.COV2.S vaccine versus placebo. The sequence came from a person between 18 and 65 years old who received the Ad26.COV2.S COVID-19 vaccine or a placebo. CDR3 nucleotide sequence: TGTGCCAGCAGCCAAGATCTCTGGGGGGCCGGCACTGAAGCTTTCTTT. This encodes CASSQDLWGAGTEAFF.